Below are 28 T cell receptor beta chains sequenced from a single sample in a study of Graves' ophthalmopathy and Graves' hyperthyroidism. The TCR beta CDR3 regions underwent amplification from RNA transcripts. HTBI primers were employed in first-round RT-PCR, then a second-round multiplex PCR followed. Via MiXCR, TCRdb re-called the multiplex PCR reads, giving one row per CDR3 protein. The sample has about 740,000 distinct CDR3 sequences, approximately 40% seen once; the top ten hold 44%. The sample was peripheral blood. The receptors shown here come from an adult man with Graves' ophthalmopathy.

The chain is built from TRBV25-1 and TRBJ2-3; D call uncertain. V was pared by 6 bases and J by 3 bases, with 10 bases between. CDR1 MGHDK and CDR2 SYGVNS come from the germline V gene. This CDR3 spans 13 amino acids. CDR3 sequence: CASSPLYTDTQYF. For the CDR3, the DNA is TGTGCCAGCAGCCCCCTCTATACAGATACGCAGTATTTT. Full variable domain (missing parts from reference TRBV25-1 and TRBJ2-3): EADIYQTPRYLVIGTGKKITLECSQTMGHDKMYWYQQDPGMELHLIHYSYGVNSTEKGDLSSESTVSRIRTEHFPLTLESARPSHTSQYLCASSPLYTDTQYFGPGTRLTVL.

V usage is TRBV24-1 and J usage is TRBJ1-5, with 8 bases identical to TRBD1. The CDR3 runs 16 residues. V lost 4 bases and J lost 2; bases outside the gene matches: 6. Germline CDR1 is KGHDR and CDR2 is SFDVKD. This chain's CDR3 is CATSDPGGFRNQPQHF. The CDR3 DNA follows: TGTGCCACCAGTGACCCAGGGGGCTTTCGCAATCAGCCCCAGCATTTT.

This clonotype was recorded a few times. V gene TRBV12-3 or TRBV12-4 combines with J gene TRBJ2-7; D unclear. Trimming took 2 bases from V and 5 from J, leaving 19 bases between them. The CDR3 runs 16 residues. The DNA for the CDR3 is TGTGCCAGCAGTTTACGTCTGGGTGTTCGAATGCACGAGCAGTACTTC. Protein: CASSLRLGVRMHEQYF.

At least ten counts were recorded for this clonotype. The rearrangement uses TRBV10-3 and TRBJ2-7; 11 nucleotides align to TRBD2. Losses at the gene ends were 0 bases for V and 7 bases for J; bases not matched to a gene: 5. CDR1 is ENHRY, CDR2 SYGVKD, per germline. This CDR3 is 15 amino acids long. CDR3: CAISESGLAGGEQYF. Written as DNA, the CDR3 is TGTGCCATCAGTGAGTCTGGGCTAGCGGGAGGTGAGCAGTACTTC.

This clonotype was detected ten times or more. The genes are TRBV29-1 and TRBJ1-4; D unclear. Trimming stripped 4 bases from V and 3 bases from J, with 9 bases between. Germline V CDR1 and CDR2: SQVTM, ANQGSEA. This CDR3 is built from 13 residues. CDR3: CSVVRAANEKLFF. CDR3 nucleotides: TGCAGCGTTGTGCGCGCAGCTAATGAAAAACTGTTTTTT.

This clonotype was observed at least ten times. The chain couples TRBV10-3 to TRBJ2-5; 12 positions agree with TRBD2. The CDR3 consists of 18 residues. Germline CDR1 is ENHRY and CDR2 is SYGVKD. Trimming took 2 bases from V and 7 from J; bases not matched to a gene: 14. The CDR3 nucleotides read TGTGCCATCAGTGAGGACCCCACTAGCGGGGGGCCGGTCGGGACCCAGTACTTC. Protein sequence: CAISEDPTSGGPVGTQYF.

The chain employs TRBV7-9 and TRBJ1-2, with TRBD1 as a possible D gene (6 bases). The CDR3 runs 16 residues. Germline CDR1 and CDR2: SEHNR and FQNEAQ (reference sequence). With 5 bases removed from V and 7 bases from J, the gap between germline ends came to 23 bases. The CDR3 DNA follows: TGTGCCAGCAGCGAAAATAGCGGGGGGGCTGGTTTTGGCTACACCTTC. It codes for CASSENSGGAGFGYTF.

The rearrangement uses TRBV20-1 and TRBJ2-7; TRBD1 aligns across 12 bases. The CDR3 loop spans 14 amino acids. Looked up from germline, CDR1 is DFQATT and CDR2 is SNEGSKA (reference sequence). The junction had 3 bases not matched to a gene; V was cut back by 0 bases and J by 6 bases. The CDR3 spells CSARDRDRGREQYF. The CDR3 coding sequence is TGCAGTGCTAGAGACCGGGACAGGGGGCGCGAGCAGTACTTC.

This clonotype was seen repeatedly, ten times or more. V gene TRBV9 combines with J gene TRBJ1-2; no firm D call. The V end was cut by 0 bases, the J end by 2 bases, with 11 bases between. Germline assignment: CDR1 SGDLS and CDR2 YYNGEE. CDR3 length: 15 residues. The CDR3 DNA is TGTGCCAGCAGCGTAGATATGGGGAGGAACTATGGCTACACCTTC. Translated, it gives CASSVDMGRNYGYTF.

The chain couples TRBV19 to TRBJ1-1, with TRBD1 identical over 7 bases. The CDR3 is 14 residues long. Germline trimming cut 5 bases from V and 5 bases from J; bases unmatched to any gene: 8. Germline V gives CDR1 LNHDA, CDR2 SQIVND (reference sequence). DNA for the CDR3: TGTGCCAGTAGTGCTCAATACAGGGGTACTGAAGCTTTCTTT. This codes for CASSAQYRGTEAFF. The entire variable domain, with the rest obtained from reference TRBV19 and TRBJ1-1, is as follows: DGGITQSPKYLFRKEGQNVTLSCEQNLNHDAMYWYRQDPGQGLRLIYYSQIVNDFQKGDIAEGYSVSREKKESFPLTVTSAQKNPTAFYLCASSAQYRGTEAFFGQGTRLTVV.

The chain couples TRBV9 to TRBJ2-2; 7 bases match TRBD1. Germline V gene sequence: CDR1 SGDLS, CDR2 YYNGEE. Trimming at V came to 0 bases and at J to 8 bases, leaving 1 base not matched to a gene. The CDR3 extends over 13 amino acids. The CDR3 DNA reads TGTGCCAGCAGCGTAGACAGGGGTGGGGAGCTGTTTTTT. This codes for CASSVDRGGELFF.

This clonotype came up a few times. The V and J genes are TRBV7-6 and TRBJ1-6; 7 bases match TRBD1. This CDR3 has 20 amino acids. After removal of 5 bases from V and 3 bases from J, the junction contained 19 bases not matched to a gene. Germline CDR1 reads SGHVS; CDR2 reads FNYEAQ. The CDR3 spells CASSQVHQLAQGGYNSPLHF. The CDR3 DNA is TGTGCCAGCAGCCAAGTTCATCAATTGGCCCAGGGGGGCTATAATTCACCCCTCCACTTT.

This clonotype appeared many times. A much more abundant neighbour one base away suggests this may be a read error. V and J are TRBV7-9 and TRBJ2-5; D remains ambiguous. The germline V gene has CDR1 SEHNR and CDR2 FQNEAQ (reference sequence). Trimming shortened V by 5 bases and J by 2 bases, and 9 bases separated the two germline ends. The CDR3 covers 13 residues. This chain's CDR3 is CASSPQLQETQYF. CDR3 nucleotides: TGTGCCAGCAGCCCCCAGCTACAAGAGACCCAGTACTTC.

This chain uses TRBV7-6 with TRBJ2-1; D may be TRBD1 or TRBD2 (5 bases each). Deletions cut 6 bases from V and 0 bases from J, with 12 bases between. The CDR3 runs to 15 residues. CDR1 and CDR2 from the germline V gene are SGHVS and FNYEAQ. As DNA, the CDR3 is TGTGCCAGCAGTCAAGGGGAGAGCTCCTACAATGAGCAGTTCTTC. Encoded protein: CASSQGESSYNEQFF.

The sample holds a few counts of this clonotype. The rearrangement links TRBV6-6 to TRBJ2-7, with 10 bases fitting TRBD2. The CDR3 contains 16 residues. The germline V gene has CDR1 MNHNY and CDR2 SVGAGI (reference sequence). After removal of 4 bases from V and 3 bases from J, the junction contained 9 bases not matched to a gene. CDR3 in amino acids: CASSSAGTSVFYEQYF. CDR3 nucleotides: TGTGCCAGCAGTTCCGCAGGGACTAGCGTCTTCTACGAGCAGTACTTC.

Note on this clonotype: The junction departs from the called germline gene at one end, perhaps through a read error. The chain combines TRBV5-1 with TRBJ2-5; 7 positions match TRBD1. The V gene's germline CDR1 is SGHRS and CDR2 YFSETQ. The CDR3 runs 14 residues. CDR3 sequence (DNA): TGCGCCGGCAGCCCAGGGACAGTCCAAGAGACCCAGTACTTC. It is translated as CAGSPGTVQETQYF. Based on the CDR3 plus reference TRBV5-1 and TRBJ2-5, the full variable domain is KAGVTQTPRYLIKTRGQQVTLSCSPISGHRSVSWYQQTPGQGLQFLFEYFSETQRNKGNFPGRFSGRQFSNSRSEMNVSTLELGDSALYLCAGSPGTVQETQYFGPGTRLLVL.

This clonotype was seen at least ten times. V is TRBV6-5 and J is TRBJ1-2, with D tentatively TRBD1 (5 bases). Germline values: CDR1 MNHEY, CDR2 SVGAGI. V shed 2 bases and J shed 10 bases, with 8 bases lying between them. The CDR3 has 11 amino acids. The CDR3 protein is CASSYRDSYTF. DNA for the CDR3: TGTGCCAGCAGTTACCGGGACTCCTACACCTTC.

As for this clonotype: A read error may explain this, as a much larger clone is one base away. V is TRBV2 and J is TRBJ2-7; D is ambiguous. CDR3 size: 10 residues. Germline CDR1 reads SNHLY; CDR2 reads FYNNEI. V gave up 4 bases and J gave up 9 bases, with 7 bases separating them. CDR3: CASSGPGQYF. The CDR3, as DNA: TGTGCCAGCAGTGGTCCGGGGCAGTACTTC.

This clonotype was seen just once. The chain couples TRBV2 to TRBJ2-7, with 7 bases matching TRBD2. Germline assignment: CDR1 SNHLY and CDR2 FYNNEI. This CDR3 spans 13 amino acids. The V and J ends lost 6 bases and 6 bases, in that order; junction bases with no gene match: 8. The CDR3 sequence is CASSFGGSLEQYF. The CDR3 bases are TGTGCCAGCAGCTTCGGCGGGAGTCTCGAGCAGTACTTC. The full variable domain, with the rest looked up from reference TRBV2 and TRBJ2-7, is EPEVTQTPSHQVTQMGQEVILRCVPISNHLYFYWYRQILGQKVEFLVSFYNNEISEKSEIFDDQFSVERPDGSNFTLKIRSTKLEDSAMYFCASSFGGSLEQYFGPGTRLTVT.

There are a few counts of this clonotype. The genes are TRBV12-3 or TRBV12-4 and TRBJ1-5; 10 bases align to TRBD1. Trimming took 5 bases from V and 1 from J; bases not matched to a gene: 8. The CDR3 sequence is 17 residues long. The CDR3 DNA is TGTGCCAGCAGTAGACAGGGGGCGGTTAGGAGCAATCAGCCCCAGCATTTT. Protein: CASSRQGAVRSNQPQHF.

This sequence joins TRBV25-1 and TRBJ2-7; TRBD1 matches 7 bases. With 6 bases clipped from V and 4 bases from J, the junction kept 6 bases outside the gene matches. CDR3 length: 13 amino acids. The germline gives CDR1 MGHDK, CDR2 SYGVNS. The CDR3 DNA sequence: TGTGCCAGCAGAGAAGGGGGCGGGTACGAGCAGTACTTC. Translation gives CASREGGGYEQYF.

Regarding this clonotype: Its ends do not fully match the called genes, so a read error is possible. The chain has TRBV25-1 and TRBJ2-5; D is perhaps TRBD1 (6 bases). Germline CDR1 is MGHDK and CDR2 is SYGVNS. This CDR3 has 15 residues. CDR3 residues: CASSLNRAYQGTQYF. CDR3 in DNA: TGTGCCAGCAGCCTCAACAGGGCGTACCAAGGGACCCAGTACTTC.

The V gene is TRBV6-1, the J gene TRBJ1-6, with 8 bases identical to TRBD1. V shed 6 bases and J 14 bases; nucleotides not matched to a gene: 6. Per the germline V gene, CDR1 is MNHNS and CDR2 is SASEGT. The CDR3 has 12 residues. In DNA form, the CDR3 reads TGTGCCAGCAGGTTAACAGGGGGGACCCTCCACTTT. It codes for CASRLTGGTLHF.

The CDR3 reads CASTPGGSRGNQHF. CDR3 bases: TGTGCCAGTACCCCCGGAGGGAGCCGTGGGAACCAGCATTTT. The chain couples TRBV19 to TRBJ1-5; D not resolved. Trimming took off 7 bases at V and 12 bases at J, with 22 bases between the two ends. Germline V gives CDR1 LNHDA, CDR2 SQIVND (reference sequence). The CDR3 is 14 amino acids.

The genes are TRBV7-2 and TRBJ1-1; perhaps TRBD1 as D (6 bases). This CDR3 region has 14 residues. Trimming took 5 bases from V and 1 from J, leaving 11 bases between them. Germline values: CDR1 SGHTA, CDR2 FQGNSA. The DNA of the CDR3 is TGTGCCAGCAGCGCCCCGGGGGCGAACACTGAAGCTTTCTTT. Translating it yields CASSAPGANTEAFF.

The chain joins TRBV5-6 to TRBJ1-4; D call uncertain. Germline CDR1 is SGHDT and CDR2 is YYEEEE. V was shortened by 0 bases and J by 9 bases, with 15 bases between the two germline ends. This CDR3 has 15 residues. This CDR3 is CASSLVSSENKKLFF. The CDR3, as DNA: TGTGCCAGCAGCTTGGTGTCCAGTGAGAATAAAAAACTGTTTTTT.

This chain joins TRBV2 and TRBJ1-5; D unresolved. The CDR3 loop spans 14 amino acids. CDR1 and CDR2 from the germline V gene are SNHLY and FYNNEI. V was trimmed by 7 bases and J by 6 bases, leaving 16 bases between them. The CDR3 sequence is CASNPGVSGQPQHF. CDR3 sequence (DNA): TGTGCCAGCAACCCCGGGGTTAGCGGTCAGCCCCAGCATTTT.

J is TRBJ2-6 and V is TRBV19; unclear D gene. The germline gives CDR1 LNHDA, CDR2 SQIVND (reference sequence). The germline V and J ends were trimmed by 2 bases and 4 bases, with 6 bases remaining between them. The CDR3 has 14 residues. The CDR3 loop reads CASSIFAGANVLTF. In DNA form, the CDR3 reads TGTGCCAGTAGTATATTCGCAGGGGCCAACGTCCTGACTTTC.